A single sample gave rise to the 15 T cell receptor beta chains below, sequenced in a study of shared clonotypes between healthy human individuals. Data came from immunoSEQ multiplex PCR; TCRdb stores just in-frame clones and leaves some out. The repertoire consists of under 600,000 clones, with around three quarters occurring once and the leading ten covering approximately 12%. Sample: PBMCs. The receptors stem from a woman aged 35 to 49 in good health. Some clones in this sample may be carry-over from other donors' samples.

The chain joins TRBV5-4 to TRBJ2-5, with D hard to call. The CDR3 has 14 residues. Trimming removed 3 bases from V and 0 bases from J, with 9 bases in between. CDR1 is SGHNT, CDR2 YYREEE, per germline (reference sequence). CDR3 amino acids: CASSSKTNQETQYF. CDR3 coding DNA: TGTGCCAGCAGCTCGAAGACAAACCAAGAGACCCAGTACTTC.

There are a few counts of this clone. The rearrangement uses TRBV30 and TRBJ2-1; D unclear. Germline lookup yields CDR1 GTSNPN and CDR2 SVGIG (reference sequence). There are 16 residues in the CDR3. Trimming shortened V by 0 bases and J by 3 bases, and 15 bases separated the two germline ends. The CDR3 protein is CAWSVVGRRHYNEQFF. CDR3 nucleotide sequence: TGTGCCTGGAGTGTGGTAGGGCGAAGGCACTACAATGAGCAGTTCTTC.

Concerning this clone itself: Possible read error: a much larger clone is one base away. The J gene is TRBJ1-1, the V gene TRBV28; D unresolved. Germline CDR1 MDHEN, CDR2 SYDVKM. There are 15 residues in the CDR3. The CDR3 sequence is CASSFRGRMNAEAFF. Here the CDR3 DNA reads TGTGCCAGCAGTTTCAGAGGCAGGATGAACGCTGAAGCTTTCTTT.

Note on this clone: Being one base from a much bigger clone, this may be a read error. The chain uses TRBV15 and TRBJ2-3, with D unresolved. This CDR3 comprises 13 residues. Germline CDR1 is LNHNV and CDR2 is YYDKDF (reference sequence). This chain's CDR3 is CATRSMGTDTQYF. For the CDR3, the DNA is TGTGCCACCCGCAGTATGGGCACAGATACGCAGTATTTT.

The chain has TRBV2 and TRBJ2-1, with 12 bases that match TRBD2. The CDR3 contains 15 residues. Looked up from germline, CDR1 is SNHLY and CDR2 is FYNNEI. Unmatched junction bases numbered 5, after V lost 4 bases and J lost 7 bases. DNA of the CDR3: TGTGCCAGCAGTGGCCGACTAGCGGGAGTTAATGAGCAGTTCTTC. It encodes CASSGRLAGVNEQFF. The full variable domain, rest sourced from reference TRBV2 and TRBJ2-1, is EPEVTQTPSHQVTQMGQEVILRCVPISNHLYFYWYRQILGQKVEFLVSFYNNEISEKSEIFDDQFSVERPDGSNFTLKIRSTKLEDSAMYFCASSGRLAGVNEQFFGPGTRLTVL.

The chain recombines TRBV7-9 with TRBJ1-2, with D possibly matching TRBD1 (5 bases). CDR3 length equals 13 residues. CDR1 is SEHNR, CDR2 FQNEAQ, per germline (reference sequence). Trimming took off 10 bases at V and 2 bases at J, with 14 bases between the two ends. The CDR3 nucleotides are TGTGCCACGCCACCGGCAGGGAACTATGGCTACACCTTC. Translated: CATPPAGNYGYTF. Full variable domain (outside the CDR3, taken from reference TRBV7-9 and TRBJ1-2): DTGVSQNPRHKITKRGQNVTFRCDPISEHNRLYWYRQTLGQGPEFLTYFQNEAQLEKSRLLSDRFSAERPKGSFSTLEIQRTEQGDSAMYLCATPPAGNYGYTFGSGTRLTVV.

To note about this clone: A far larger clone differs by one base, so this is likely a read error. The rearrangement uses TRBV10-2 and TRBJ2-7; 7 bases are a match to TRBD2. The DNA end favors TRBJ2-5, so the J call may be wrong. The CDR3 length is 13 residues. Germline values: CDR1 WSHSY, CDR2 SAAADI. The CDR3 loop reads CASRRGKLETQYF. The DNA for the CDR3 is TGCGCTAGCAGGCGGGGGAAGCTTGAGACCCAGTACTTC.

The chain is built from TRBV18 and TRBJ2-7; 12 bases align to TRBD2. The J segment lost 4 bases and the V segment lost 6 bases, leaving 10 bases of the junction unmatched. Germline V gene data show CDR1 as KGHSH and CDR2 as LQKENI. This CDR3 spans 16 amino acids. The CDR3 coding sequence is TGTGCCAGCTCCCCTTCGACTAGCGGGAGTGCGTACGAGCAGTACTTC. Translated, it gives CASSPSTSGSAYEQYF. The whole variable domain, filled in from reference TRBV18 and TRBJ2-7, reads NAGVMQNPRHLVRRRGQEARLRCSPMKGHSHVYWYRQLPEEGLKFMVYLQKENIIDESGMPKERFSAEFPKEGPSILRIQQVVRGDSAAYFCASSPSTSGSAYEQYFGPGTRLTVT.

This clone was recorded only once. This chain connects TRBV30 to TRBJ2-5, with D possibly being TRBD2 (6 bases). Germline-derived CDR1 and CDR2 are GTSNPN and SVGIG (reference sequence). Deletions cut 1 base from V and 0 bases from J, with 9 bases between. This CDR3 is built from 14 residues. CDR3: CAWSGGDYQETQYF. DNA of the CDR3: TGTGCCTGGAGTGGCGGGGACTACCAAGAGACCCAGTACTTC.

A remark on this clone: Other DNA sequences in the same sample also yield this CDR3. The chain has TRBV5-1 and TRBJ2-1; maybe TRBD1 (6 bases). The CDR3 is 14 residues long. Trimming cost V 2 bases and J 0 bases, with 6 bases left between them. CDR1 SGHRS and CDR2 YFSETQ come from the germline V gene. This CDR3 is CASSLGGSYNEQFF. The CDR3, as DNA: TGCGCCAGCAGCTTAGGGGGCTCCTACAATGAGCAGTTCTTC.

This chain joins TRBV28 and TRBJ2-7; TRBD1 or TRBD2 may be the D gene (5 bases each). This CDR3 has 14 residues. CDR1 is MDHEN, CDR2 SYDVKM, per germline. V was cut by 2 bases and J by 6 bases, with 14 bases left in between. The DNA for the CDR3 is TGTGCCAGCAGTTTAGGCAGGGACGGGACCGAGCAGTACTTC. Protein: CASSLGRDGTEQYF.

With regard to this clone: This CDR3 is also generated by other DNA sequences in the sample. CDR3 in amino acids: CASSPPGETNTGELFF. The CDR3 DNA is TGTGCCAGCTCACCACCTGGGGAGACGAACACCGGGGAGCTGTTTTTT. The chain carries TRBV18 and TRBJ2-2; D possibly corresponds to TRBD2 (5 bases). The length of the CDR3 is 16 residues. Germline V gene sequence: CDR1 KGHSH, CDR2 LQKENI. The V end was cut by 0 bases, the J end by 0 bases, with 8 bases between.

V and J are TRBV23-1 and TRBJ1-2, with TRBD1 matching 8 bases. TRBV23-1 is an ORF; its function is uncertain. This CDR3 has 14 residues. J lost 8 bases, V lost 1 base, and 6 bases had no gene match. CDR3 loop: CASSQLGQDPGYTF. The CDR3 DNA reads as TGCGCCAGCAGTCAATTGGGACAGGACCCCGGCTACACCTTC.

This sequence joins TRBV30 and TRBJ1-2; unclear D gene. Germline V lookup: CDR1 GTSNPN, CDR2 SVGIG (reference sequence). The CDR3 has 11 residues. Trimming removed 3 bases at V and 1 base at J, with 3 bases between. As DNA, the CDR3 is TGTGCCTGGAGCCTTAACTATGGCTACACCTTC. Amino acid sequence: CAWSLNYGYTF.

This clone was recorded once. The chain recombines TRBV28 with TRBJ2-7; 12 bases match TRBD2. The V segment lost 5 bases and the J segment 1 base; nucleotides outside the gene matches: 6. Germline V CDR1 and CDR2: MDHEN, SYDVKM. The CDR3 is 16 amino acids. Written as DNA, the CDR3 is TGTGCCAGCAGTGAGACTAGCGGGAGAACTTCCTACGAGCAGTACTTC. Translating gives CASSETSGRTSYEQYF.